This T cell receptor beta chain was captured in a study of graft-versus-host responses after intestinal transplantation (dated by TCRdb to 2020 to 2023). As for the study more broadly: Multivisceral, liver-intestinal, or isolated intestinal transplants were received by the recipients. Samples from three later patients were sequenced in-house on an Illumina MiSeq with MiXCR processing rather than by the commercial service. To identify alloreactive clones, pre-transplant mixed lymphocyte reaction products were sequenced and compared with unstimulated pre-transplant donor and recipient T cells. Every recipient was given anti-thymocyte globulin induction, then maintenance tacrolimus and steroids for two to three years. Donor T cell macrochimerism was defined as a peak of at least 4% donor T cells among recipient peripheral blood mononuclear cells. The cohort enrolled fewer than 25 intestinal transplant recipients including one retransplant, and a few patients lacking pretransplant specimens were excluded. After intestinal transplantation, graft-versus-host and host-versus-graft alloreactive T cell clones in the graft, circulation and bone marrow were tracked using bulk TCR-beta CDR3 sequencing.

Preparation of the library involved the immunoSEQ multiplex PCR assay. In most patients, genomic DNA was isolated using the Qiagen DNeasy Blood and Tissue Kit and sent frozen to Adaptive Biotechnologies for TCR sequencing. For most patients, high-throughput TCR-beta CDR3 sequencing of genomic DNA was performed by Adaptive Biotechnologies. The paper's data handling went like this. TCR sequencing data were retrieved from Adaptive's ImmunoSEQ software for around 20 patients, whereas a few other patients were processed with MiXCR and VDJtools. CD4 versus CD8 sorting errors were corrected by removing sequences found in both subsets at a frequency ratio below 5:1. CDR3 nucleotide sequences shared by donor and recipient were removed because the origin of these sequences could not be assigned. To count as alloreactive, a clone needed at least 2-fold expansion over unstimulated cells and a minimum CFSE-low frequency of 0.002% (template counts) or 0.001% (read counts). A clone was considered mappable if detected in the sequenced pre-transplant spleen, lymph node, or MLR CFSE-low populations of the donor or recipient. The cumulative frequency of alloreactive clones was calculated as a percentage of all sequences, weighted by copy number. TCRdb stores this immuneACCESS table with in-frame sequences only. Part of the clones is absent; in the studies checked, under half of the shortfall reflects unresolved V genes, and no reason is known for the rest. D and trimming come from the DNA, and the V and J calls and clone size come from that table. The sample table records around 130,000 clones; 85% to 95% of these occur just once. Over 0.15% of the sample goes to the ten largest clones.

Here is what the overall study found, with its caveats: The conclusions were limited by the relatively low number and heterogeneity of the intestinal transplant patients. GvH clones were detected in recipient bone marrow, and some of these GvH clones were observed earlier in ileal mucosa or blood, consistent with an intestinal mucosal origin. Early after transplant, peak levels of circulating GvH clones were associated with declines in HvG clones. High GvH to HvG T cell clonal ratios were observed in the allografts of patients with donor T cell macrochimerism.

With respect to this clone: Its antigen has not been determined. Base qualities are not recorded, but no much larger clone differs from it by a single base.

This specimen's time point label, per the study, means: cells obtained before transplantation from donor or recipient. CD3+CD4+ and CD3+CD8+ populations were FACS-sorted from unstimulated pre-transplant donor and recipient cells taken from spleen or lymph nodes. Spanning cysteine to phenylalanine, the CDR3 consists of 16 amino acids. Only the CDR3 portion is preserved as DNA: 48 bases, with reading frame beginning at the first base. V lost 0 bases and J lost 5 bases, and the count of bases not matched to a germline gene is 6. The CDR1 and CDR2 encoded by the germline V gene (reference sequence) are LNHNV and YYDKDF.

The TCR comes from a human donor who received an intestinal transplant. Sequenced material: unstimulated CD4+ T cells sorted from spleen or lymph node cells, taken before intestinal transplant. This receptor chain uses TRBV15 and TRBJ1-4; 7 bases in the middle match TRBD1. CDR3 region: CATSRDTGQMNEKLFF. The nucleotides read TGTGCCACCAGCAGAGATACGGGACAGATGAATGAAAAACTGTTTTTT.